The 22 T cell receptor beta chains listed next were all sequenced from one sample in a study of blood T cell repertoires in COVID-19. Sequenced by immunoSEQ multiplex PCR; TCRdb stores in-frame clones only, minus some. The sample consists of some 73,000 clones, 75% to 90% of them appearing once. The source material was peripheral blood. The receptors originated from a woman older than 75 with active or convalescent COVID-19.

To note about this clone: The same CDR3 arises from other DNA sequences in this sample as well. The chain is built from TRBV6-2 or TRBV6-3 and TRBJ1-2, with D possibly TRBD1 on 5 matching bases. Between the trimmed V and J ends, which lost 2 bases and 4 bases, there was a span of 5 bases. CDR3 length: 12 amino acids. The germline CDR1 and CDR2 sequences are MNHEY and SVGEGT. Written as DNA, the CDR3 is TGTGCCAGCAGTTACAGGGGCTATGGCTACACCTTC. This codes for CASSYRGYGYTF.

The chain recombines TRBV10-2 with TRBJ1-6; D possibly corresponds to TRBD1 (6 bases). This CDR3 spans 12 amino acids. V gave up 6 bases and J gave up 10 bases, with 10 bases separating them. Germline CDR1 reads WSHSY; CDR2 reads SAAADI. The CDR3 DNA reads as TGCGCCAGCAGGGCAGGGGAATCACCCCTCCACTTT. It codes for CASRAGESPLHF.

The chain carries TRBV5-1 and TRBJ2-1; 8 bases line up with TRBD2. The CDR3 sequence is 15 residues long. With 2 bases clipped from V and 8 bases from J, the junction kept 9 bases outside the gene matches. CDR1 is SGHRS and CDR2 is YFSETQ in the germline V gene. CDR3 loop: CASSFSRGGQDEQFF. Here the CDR3 DNA reads TGCGCCAGCAGCTTTTCTCGGGGGGGCCAGGATGAGCAGTTCTTC.

The V call is TRBV4-3, the J call TRBJ1-2, with 10 positions matching TRBD1. V shed 1 base, J shed 3 bases, and the junction held 5 bases outside the gene matches. The CDR3 covers 16 residues. CDR1 and CDR2 (germline): LGHNA, YSLEER. The CDR3 DNA reads TGCGCCAGCAGCCAAGTTGGGACAGGGGTGTACTATGGCTACACCTTC. It is translated as CASSQVGTGVYYGYTF.

V is TRBV11-1 and J is TRBJ2-3, with unresolved D. V dropped 0 bases and J dropped 0 bases, with 4 bases sitting between them. This CDR3 has 14 residues. CDR1 is SGHAT, CDR2 FQDESV, per germline (reference sequence). CDR3 residues: CASSLARSTDTQYF. The CDR3 DNA reads TGTGCCAGCAGCTTAGCCAGAAGCACAGATACGCAGTATTTT. Complete variable domain (other parts from reference TRBV11-1 and TRBJ2-3): EAEVAQSPRYKITEKSQAVAFWCDPISGHATLYWYRQILGQGPELLVQFQDESVVDDSQLPKDRFSAERLKGVDSTLKIQPAELGDSAMYLCASSLARSTDTQYFGPGTRLTVL.

The chain combines TRBV11-2 with TRBJ1-1; D gene uncertain. V dropped 0 bases and J dropped 12 bases, with 14 bases sitting between them. CDR1 is SGHAT, CDR2 FQNNGV, per germline. The CDR3 consists of 13 residues. CDR3: CASSLDRRQASFF. The CDR3 DNA reads as TGTGCCAGCAGCTTAGATAGACGGCAGGCATCTTTCTTT.

This clone is judged large. This chain uses TRBV5-6 with TRBJ1-5; unclear D gene. Germline V gene lookup returns CDR1 SGHDT and CDR2 YYEEEE. The CDR3 runs 14 residues. Trimming left V 7 bases short and J 0 bases short, with 11 bases between. The CDR3 is CASGQVHSNQPQHF. The CDR3 nucleotides read TGTGCCAGCGGCCAGGTCCATAGCAATCAGCCCCAGCATTTT. The whole variable domain, filled in from reference TRBV5-6 and TRBJ1-5, reads DAGVTQSPTHLIKTRGQQVTLRCSPKSGHDTVSWYQQALGQGPQFIFQYYEEEERQRGNFPDRFSGHQFPNYSSELNVNALLLGDSALYLCASGQVHSNQPQHFGDGTRLSIL.

The gene calls are TRBV10-3 and TRBJ1-5; the match to TRBD1 covers 8 bases. CDR1 is ENHRY, CDR2 SYGVKD, per germline. Trimming at V came to 3 bases and at J to 5 bases, leaving 3 bases not matched to a gene. The CDR3 covers 14 residues. CDR3 bases: TGTGCCATCAGTGACAGGGGGCGAGATCAGCCCCAGCATTTT. This encodes CAISDRGRDQPQHF.

This clone occurred a few times. Here the CDR3 DNA reads TGTGCCAGCAGCCAAAACAGTCAGCCCCAGCATTTT. Residues: CASSQNSQPQHF. The gene calls are TRBV3-1 (or the pseudogene TRBV3-2) and TRBJ1-5, with D unclear. CDR1 and CDR2 from the germline V gene are LGHDT and YNNKEL (reference sequence). This CDR3 has 12 residues. V was cut by 2 bases and J by 6 bases, with 5 bases left in between.

V is TRBV9 and J is TRBJ2-1; D not certain. The germline V gene encodes CDR1 SGDLS and CDR2 YYNGEE. V was shortened by 3 bases and J by 2 bases, with 27 bases between the two germline ends. CDR3 length equals 20 residues. This CDR3 is CASSARTAYWSEVTYNEQFF. Written as DNA, the CDR3 is TGTGCCAGCAGCGCCCGCACTGCGTACTGGAGCGAGGTTACCTACAATGAGCAGTTCTTC. The full variable domain, in which reference TRBV9 and TRBJ2-1 provide the parts outside the CDR3, is DSGVTQTPKHLITATGQRVTLRCSPRSGDLSVYWYQQSLDQGLQFLIQYYNGEERAKGNILERFSAQQFPDLHSELNLSSLELGDSALYFCASSARTAYWSEVTYNEQFFGPGTRLTVL.

This chain connects TRBV2 to TRBJ2-1, with TRBD1 as a possible D gene (6 bases). Trimming stripped 3 bases from V and 4 bases from J, with 13 bases between. The germline CDR1 and CDR2 sequences are SNHLY and FYNNEI. The CDR3 is 15 amino acids. The chain's CDR3 is CASSEVTGLYNEQFF. The CDR3 bases are TGTGCCAGCAGTGAGGTAACAGGGTTATACAATGAGCAGTTCTTC.

The chain combines TRBV29-1 with TRBJ2-7; possibly TRBD2 for D (7 bases). Trimming shortened V by 7 bases and J by 3 bases, and 13 bases separated the two germline ends. The CDR3 contains 12 residues. Germline V gene data show CDR1 as SQVTM and CDR2 as ANQGSEA. Here the CDR3 DNA reads TGCAGCGCATGGGGGGGCCGCTACGAGCAGTACTTC. Its protein product is CSAWGGRYEQYF.

The CDR3 bases are TGTGCCAGTACTAGACAGGGTTCGTATGGCTACACCTTC. Amino acid sequence: CASTRQGSYGYTF. The chain links TRBV19 to TRBJ1-2; 7 bases match TRBD1. CDR1 is LNHDA, CDR2 SQIVND, per germline (reference sequence). CDR3 length: 13 residues. V was clipped by 7 bases and J by 5 bases; unmatched bases: 7.

In the case of this clone: At one end, the junction sequence differs from germline, possibly due to a read error. The chain uses TRBV5-5 and TRBJ1-2, with 8 bases that match TRBD1. The CDR3 sequence is 17 residues long. The germline V gene has CDR1 SGHKS and CDR2 YYEKEE (reference sequence). CDR3 nucleotide sequence: TGTGCCAACAGCAGCTCCAGGGCAGGGGGCGCTTACTATGGCTACACCTTC. Amino acid sequence: CANSSSRAGGAYYGYTF.

The chain employs TRBV3-1 (or the pseudogene TRBV3-2) and TRBJ2-1; TRBD2 is a possible D gene (6 bases). The CDR3 loop spans 14 amino acids. CDR1 and CDR2 from the germline V gene are LGHDT and YNNKEL (reference sequence). With 4 bases removed from V and 8 bases from J, the gap between germline ends came to 15 bases. The CDR3 protein is CASSRLTGGDEQFF. The CDR3 coding sequence is TGTGCCAGCAGCCGACTAACCGGCGGGGATGAGCAGTTCTTC.

The CDR3 reads CAWSVRQVGTAFF. In DNA form, the CDR3 reads TGTGCCTGGAGTGTAAGACAGGTTGGTACGGCTTTCTTT. The chain has TRBV30 and TRBJ1-1; TRBD1 is a possible D gene (6 bases). The CDR3 spans 13 residues. The V end lost 0 bases, the J end lost 11 bases, and 16 bases lay between the germline ends. Germline CDR1 GTSNPN, CDR2 SVGIG (reference sequence).

This clone was counted a single time. The V gene is TRBV5-1, the J gene TRBJ1-1; unclear D gene. CDR1 and CDR2 from the germline V gene are SGHRS and YFSETQ. Trimming pared 2 bases from V and 5 bases from J, leaving 16 bases between. This CDR3 contains 15 residues. The CDR3 sequence: CASSFPGGEGTEAFF. Here the CDR3 DNA reads TGCGCCAGCAGCTTCCCGGGCGGGGAAGGTACTGAAGCTTTCTTT.

The chain has TRBV2 and TRBJ1-6, with a possible D match to TRBD1 (5 bases). V was clipped by 2 bases and J by 7 bases, with 12 bases between them. The length of the CDR3 is 15 residues. Germline CDR1 and CDR2: SNHLY and FYNNEI. The CDR3 reads CASSETDSRNSPLHF. The CDR3 DNA is TGTGCCAGCAGTGAAACCGACAGCCGAAATTCACCCCTCCACTTT.

The chain couples TRBV5-4 to TRBJ2-7; TRBD2 matches at 7 bases. Germline V lookup: CDR1 SGHNT, CDR2 YYREEE (reference sequence). The CDR3 covers 14 residues. V dropped 1 base and J dropped 6; count of bases not matched to a gene: 7. The CDR3 sequence is CASSLSGGRPEQYF. The CDR3 DNA follows: TGTGCCAGCAGCTTGTCGGGGGGTCGACCCGAGCAGTACTTC.

The rearrangement joins TRBV19 to TRBJ1-1; possibly TRBD1 for D (5 bases). Germline V gene data show CDR1 as LNHDA and CDR2 as SQIVND (reference sequence). The CDR3 is made up of 14 amino acids. The V end was cut by 7 bases, the J end by 3 bases, with 15 bases between. CDR3 nucleotide sequence: TGTGCCAGTACCGAAGTAGGGGTGGACACTGAAGCTTTCTTT. It translates to CASTEVGVDTEAFF. The whole variable domain, filled in from reference TRBV19 and TRBJ1-1, reads DGGITQSPKYLFRKEGQNVTLSCEQNLNHDAMYWYRQDPGQGLRLIYYSQIVNDFQKGDIAEGYSVSREKKESFPLTVTSAQKNPTAFYLCASTEVGVDTEAFFGQGTRLTVV.

The chain combines TRBV16 with TRBJ1-2; possibly TRBD1 for D (5 bases). CDR3 size: 14 residues. Germline values: CDR1 KGHSY, CDR2 FQNENV. V gave up 4 bases and J gave up 0 bases, with 9 bases separating them. CDR3 residues: CASSRQTSNYGYTF. In DNA, the CDR3 is TGTGCCAGCAGCCGACAGACATCTAACTATGGCTACACCTTC.

Here the CDR3 reads CASSQDVPHSSSFEQYF. The CDR3 DNA is TGCGCCAGCAGCCAAGATGTACCGCACAGCTCGTCTTTCGAGCAGTACTTC. The chain recombines TRBV4-1 with TRBJ2-7; D is undetermined. Germline loops: CDR1 MGHRA, CDR2 YSYEKL. The V gene lost 0 bases and the J gene lost 6 bases, with 21 bases spanning the gap. The CDR3 contains 17 residues.